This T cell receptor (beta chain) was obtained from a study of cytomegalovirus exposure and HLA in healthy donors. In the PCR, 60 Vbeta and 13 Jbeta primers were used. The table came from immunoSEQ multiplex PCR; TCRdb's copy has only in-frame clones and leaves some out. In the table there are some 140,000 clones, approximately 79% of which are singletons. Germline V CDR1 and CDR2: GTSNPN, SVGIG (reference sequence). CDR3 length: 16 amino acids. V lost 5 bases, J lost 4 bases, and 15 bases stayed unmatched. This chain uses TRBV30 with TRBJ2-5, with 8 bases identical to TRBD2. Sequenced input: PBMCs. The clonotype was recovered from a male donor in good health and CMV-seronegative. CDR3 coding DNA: TGTGCCTGGGCCCCCAGGGAGCGGGGGTTTGGAGAGACCCAGTACTTC. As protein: CAWAPRERGFGETQYF.